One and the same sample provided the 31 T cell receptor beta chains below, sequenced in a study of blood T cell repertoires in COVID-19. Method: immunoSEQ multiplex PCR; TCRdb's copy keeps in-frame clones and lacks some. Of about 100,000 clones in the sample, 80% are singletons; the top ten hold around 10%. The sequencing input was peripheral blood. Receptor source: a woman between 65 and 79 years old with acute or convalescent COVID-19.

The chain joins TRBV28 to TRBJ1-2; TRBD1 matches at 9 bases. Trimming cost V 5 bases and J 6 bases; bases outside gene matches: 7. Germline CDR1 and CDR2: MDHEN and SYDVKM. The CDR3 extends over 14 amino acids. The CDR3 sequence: CASSPSDRGNGYTF. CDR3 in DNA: TGTGCCAGCAGTCCCTCGGACAGGGGAAATGGCTACACCTTC.

This chain's CDR3 is CASSQDPPALVRNTGELFF. In nucleotides, the CDR3 is TGTGCCAGCAGCCAAGATCCCCCCGCGCTAGTGAGGAACACCGGGGAGCTGTTTTTT. The rearrangement joins TRBV4-2 to TRBJ2-2; D is uncertain. The germline V and J ends were trimmed by 0 bases and 1 base, with 18 bases remaining between them. The CDR3 runs to 19 residues. Germline CDR1 LGHNA, CDR2 YNFKEQ.

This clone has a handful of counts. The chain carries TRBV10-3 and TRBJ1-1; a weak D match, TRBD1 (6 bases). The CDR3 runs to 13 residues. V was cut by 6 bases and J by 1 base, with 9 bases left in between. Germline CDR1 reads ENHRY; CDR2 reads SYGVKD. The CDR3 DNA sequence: TGTGCCATCAGCTTAGGGGGGAACACTGAAGCTTTCTTT. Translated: CAISLGGNTEAFF.

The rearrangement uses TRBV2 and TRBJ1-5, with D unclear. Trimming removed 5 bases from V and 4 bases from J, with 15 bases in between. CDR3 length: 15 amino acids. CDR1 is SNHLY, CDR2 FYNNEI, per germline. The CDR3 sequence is CASSSYRVSNQPQHF. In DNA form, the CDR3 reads TGTGCCAGCAGTAGCTATCGGGTTTCAAATCAGCCCCAGCATTTT. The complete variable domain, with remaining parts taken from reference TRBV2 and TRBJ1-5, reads EPEVTQTPSHQVTQMGQEVILRCVPISNHLYFYWYRQILGQKVEFLVSFYNNEISEKSEIFDDQFSVERPDGSNFTLKIRSTKLEDSAMYFCASSSYRVSNQPQHFGDGTRLSIL.

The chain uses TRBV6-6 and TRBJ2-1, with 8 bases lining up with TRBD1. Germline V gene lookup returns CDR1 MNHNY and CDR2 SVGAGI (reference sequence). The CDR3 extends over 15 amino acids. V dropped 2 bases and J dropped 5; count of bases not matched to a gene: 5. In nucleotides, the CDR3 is TGTGCCAGCAGTTACCAGGGGGCGGTGGACAATGAGCAGTTCTTC. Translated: CASSYQGAVDNEQFF.

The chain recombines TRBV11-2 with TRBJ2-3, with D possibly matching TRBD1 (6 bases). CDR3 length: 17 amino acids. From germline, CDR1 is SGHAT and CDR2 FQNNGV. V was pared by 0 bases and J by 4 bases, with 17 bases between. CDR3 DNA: TGTGCCAGCAGCTTAGAAGGCACAGGGATGTCGGCAGATACGCAGTATTTT. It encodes CASSLEGTGMSADTQYF.

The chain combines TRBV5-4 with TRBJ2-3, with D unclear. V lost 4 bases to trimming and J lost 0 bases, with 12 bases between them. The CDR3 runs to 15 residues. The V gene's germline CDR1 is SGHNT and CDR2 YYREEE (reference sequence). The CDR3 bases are TGTGCCAGCAGCCCCGCGGTATTTAGCACAGATACGCAGTATTTT. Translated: CASSPAVFSTDTQYF. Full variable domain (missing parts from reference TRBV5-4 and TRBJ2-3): ETGVTQSPTHLIKTRGQQVTLRCSSQSGHNTVSWYQQALGQGPQFIFQYYREEENGRGNFPPRFSGLQFPNYSSELNVNALELDDSALYLCASSPAVFSTDTQYFGPGTRLTVL.

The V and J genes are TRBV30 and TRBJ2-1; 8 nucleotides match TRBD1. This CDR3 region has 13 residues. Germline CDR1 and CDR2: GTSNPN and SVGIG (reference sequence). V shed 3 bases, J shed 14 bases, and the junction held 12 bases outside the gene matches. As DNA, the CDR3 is TGTGCCTGGAGCGCCGGGACAGGTCAGTTAGAGTTCTTC. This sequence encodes CAWSAGTGQLEFF.

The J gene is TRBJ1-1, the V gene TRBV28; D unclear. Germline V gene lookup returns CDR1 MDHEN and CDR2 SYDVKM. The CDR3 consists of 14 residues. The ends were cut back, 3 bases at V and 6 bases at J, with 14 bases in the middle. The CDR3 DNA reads TGTGCCAGCAGTTTGCGGGAGGGATGGGCTGAAGCTTTCTTT. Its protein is CASSLREGWAEAFF.

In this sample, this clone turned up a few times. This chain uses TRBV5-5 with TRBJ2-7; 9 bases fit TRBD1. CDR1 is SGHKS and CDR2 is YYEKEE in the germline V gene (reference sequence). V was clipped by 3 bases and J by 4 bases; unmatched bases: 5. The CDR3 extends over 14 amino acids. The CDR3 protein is CASSWGQGPYEQYV. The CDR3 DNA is TGTGCCAGCAGCTGGGGACAGGGCCCTTACGAGCAGTACGTC.

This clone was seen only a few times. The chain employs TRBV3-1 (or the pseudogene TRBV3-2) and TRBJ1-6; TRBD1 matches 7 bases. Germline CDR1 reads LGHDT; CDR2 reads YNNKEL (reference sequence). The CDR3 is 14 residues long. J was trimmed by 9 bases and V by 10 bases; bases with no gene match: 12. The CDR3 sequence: CAIDRVEECSPLHF. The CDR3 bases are TGTGCCATCGACAGGGTAGAGGAATGTTCACCCCTCCACTTT.

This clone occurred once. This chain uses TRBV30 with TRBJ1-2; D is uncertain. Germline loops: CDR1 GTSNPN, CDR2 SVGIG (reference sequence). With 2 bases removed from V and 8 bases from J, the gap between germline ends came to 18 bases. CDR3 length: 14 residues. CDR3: CAWSRGRNVGGYTF. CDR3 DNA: TGTGCCTGGAGTCGGGGTAGGAATGTCGGGGGCTACACCTTC.

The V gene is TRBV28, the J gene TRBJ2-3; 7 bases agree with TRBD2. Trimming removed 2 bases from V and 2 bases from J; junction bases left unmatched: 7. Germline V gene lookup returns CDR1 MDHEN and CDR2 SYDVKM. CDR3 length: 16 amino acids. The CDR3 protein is CASSLGAGYFTDTQYF. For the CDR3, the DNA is TGTGCCAGCAGTTTAGGAGCGGGGTATTTCACAGATACGCAGTATTTT.

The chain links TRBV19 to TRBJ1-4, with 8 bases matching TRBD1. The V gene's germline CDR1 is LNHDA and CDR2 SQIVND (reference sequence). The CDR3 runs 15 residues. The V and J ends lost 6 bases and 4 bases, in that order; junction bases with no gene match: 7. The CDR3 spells CASSSRGQVNEKLFF. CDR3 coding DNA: TGTGCCAGTAGCTCCAGGGGGCAAGTTAATGAAAAACTGTTTTTT.

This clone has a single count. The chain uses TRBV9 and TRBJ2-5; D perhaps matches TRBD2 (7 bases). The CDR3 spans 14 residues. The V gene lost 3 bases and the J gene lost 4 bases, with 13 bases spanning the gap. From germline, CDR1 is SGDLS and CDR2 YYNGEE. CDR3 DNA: TGTGCCAGCAGCGGGGGGGGCGCGGGAGAGACCCAGTACTTC. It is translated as CASSGGGAGETQYF.

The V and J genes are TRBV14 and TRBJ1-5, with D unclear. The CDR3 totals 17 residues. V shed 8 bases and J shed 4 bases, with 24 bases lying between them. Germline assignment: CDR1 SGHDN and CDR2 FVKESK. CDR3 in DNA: TGTGCCAGCGGTACACTTAAATCAATAGGAGCAAATCAGCCCCAGCATTTT. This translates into CASGTLKSIGANQPQHF.

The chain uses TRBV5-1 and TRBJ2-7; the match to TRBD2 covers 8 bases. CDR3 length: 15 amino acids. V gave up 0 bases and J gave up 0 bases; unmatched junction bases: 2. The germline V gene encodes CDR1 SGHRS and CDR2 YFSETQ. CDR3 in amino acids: CASSLGGGSSYEQYV. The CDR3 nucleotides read TGCGCCAGCAGCTTGGGCGGGGGGAGCTCCTACGAGCAGTACGTC.

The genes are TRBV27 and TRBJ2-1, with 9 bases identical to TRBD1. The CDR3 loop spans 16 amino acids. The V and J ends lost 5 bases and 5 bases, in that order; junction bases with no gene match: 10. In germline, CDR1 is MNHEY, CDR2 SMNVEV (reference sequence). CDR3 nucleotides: TGTGCCAGCAGTCCGCCGGACAGGGGAGTAAACAATGAGCAGTTCTTC. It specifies CASSPPDRGVNNEQFF.

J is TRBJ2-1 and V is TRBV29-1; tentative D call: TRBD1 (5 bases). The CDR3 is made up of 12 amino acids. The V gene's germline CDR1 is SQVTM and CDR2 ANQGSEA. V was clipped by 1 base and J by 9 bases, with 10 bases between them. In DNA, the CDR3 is TGCAGCGTTGAAGTCAACAGGAGTGAGCAGTTCTTC. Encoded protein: CSVEVNRSEQFF.

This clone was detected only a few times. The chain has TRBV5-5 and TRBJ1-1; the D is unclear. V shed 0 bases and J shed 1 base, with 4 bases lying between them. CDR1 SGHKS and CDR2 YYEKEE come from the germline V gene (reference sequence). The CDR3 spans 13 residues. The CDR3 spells CASSLDRNTEAFF. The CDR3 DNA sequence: TGTGCCAGCAGCTTGGACAGGAACACTGAAGCTTTCTTT.

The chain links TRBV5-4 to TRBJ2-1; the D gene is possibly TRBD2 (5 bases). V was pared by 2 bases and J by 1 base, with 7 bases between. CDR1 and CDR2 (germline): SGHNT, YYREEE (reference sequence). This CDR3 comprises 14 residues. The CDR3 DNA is TGTGCCAGCAGCTTTCCGGGGTCCTACAATGAGCAGTTCTTC. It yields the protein CASSFPGSYNEQFF.

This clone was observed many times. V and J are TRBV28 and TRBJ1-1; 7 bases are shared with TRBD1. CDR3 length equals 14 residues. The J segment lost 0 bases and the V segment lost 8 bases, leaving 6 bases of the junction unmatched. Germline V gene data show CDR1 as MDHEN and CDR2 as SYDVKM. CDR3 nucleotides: TGTGCCAGCGGCGGCAGGGGGATGAACACTGAAGCTTTCTTT. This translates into CASGGRGMNTEAFF.

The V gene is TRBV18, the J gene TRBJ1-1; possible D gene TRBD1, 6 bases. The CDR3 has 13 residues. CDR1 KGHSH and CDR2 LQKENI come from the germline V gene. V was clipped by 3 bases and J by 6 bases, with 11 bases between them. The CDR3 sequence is CASSPLTGPEAFF. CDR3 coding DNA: TGTGCCAGCTCACCGTTAACAGGGCCTGAAGCTTTCTTT.

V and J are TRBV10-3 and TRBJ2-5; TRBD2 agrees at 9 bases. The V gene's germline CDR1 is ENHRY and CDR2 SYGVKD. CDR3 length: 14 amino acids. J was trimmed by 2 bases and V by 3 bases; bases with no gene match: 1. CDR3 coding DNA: TGTGCCATCAGTGATAGCGGGGGACAAGAGACCCAGTACTTC. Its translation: CAISDSGGQETQYF.

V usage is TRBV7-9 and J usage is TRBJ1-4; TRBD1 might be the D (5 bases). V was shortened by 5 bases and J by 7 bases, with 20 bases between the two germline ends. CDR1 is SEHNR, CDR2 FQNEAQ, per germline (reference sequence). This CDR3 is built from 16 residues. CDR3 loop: CASSPTDGGMFEKLFF. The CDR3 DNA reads TGTGCCAGCAGCCCAACGGACGGGGGGATGTTTGAAAAACTGTTTTTT.

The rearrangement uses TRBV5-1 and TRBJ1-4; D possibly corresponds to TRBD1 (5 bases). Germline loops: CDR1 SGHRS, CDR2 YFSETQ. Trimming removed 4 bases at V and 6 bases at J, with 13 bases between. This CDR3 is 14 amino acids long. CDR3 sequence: CASSIAGSDEKLFF. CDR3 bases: TGCGCCAGCAGCATCGCAGGGTCCGATGAAAAACTGTTTTTT.

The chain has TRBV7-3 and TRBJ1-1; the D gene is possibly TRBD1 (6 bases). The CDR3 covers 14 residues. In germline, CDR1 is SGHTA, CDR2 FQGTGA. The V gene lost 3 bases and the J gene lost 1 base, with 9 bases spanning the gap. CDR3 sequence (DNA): TGTGCCAGCAGCTTTACAGGGACGAACACTGAAGCTTTCTTT. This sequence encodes CASSFTGTNTEAFF.

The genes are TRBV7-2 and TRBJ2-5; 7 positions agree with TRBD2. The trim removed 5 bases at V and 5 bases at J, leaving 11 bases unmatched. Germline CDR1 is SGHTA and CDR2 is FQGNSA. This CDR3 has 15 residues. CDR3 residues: CASSLLGGFGETQYF. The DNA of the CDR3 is TGTGCCAGCAGCCTTCTCGGGGGGTTTGGGGAGACCCAGTACTTC.

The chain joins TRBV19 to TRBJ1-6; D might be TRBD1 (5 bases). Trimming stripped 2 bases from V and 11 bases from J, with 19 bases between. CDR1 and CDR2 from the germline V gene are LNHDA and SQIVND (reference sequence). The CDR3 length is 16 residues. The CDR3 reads CASSISQVNSSPPLHF. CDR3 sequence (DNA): TGTGCCAGTAGTATATCACAGGTTAATTCAAGTCCACCCCTCCACTTT.

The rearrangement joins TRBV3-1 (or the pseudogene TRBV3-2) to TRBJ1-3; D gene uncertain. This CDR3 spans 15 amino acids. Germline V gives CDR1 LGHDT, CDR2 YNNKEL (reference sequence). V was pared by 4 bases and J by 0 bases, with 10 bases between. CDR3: CASSPGWPSGNTIYF. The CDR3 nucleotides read TGTGCCAGCAGCCCGGGATGGCCCTCTGGAAACACCATATATTTT.

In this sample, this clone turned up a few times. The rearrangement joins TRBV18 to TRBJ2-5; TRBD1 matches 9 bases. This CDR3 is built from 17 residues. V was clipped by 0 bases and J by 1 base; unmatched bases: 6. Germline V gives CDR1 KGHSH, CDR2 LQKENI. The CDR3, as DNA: TGTGCCAGCTCACCACCGAGGGGGACAGGGACCCAAGAGACCCAGTACTTC. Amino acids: CASSPPRGTGTQETQYF. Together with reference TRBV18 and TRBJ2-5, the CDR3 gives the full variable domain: NAGVMQNPRHLVRRRGQEARLRCSPMKGHSHVYWYRQLPEEGLKFMVYLQKENIIDESGMPKERFSAEFPKEGPSILRIQQVVRGDSAAYFCASSPPRGTGTQETQYFGPGTRLLVL.